The next 27 T cell receptor beta chains were all read from a single sample in a study of blood T cell repertoires in COVID-19. The method was immunoSEQ multiplex PCR; TCRdb's version includes in-frame clones alone and lacks a portion of them. The sample includes over 100,000 clones, roughly 80% of them seen just once. The specimen was peripheral blood. All receptors come from a woman aged 55 to 70 with acute or convalescent COVID-19.

DNA for the CDR3: TGTGCCAGCAGTGGAGGTTCTGTGCGCTATGGCTACACCTTC. Amino acid sequence: CASSGGSVRYGYTF. This chain joins TRBV28 and TRBJ1-2; D unresolved. Germline CDR1 is MDHEN and CDR2 is SYDVKM. The length of the CDR3 is 14 residues. V was clipped by 5 bases and J by 4 bases, with 14 bases between them.

The rearrangement links TRBV9 to TRBJ2-1, with D possibly matching TRBD1 (6 bases). V shed 2 bases and J shed 4 bases, with 7 bases lying between them. The CDR3 spans 13 residues. The V gene's germline CDR1 is SGDLS and CDR2 YYNGEE. The CDR3 loop is CASSVQGYNEQFF. In DNA, the CDR3 is TGTGCCAGCAGCGTGCAGGGGTACAATGAGCAGTTCTTC. The full variable domain, rest sourced from reference TRBV9 and TRBJ2-1, is DSGVTQTPKHLITATGQRVTLRCSPRSGDLSVYWYQQSLDQGLQFLIQYYNGEERAKGNILERFSAQQFPDLHSELNLSSLELGDSALYFCASSVQGYNEQFFGPGTRLTVL.

The chain has TRBV19 and TRBJ1-2, with D perhaps matching TRBD1 (6 bases). V shed 7 bases and J shed 3 bases, with 18 bases lying between them. CDR3 length: 15 amino acids. The germline V gene encodes CDR1 LNHDA and CDR2 SQIVND (reference sequence). CDR3 region: CASIGGRLGDYGYTF. The CDR3 DNA reads as TGTGCCAGTATTGGGGGCAGGTTGGGTGACTATGGCTACACCTTC.

V gene TRBV27 combines with J gene TRBJ2-7; 7 bases match TRBD1. V shed 2 bases and J 1 base; nucleotides not matched to a gene: 8. CDR3 length equals 16 residues. Per the germline V gene, CDR1 is MNHEY and CDR2 is SMNVEV (reference sequence). CDR3 in amino acids: CASSLLRDSPSYEQYF. CDR3 coding DNA: TGTGCCAGCAGTTTACTCCGGGACAGTCCGTCCTACGAGCAGTACTTC.

The gene calls are TRBV7-2 and TRBJ2-3; 7 bases align to TRBD2. With V trimmed by 4 bases and J by 6 bases, 13 bases remained unmatched. Germline CDR1 SGHTA, CDR2 FQGNSA. CDR3 size: 16 residues. CDR3 nucleotide sequence: TGTGCCAGCAGCTGGGAGGGGACTTTCGAATCCGATACGCAGTATTTT. It is translated as CASSWEGTFESDTQYF.

The chain joins TRBV5-1 to TRBJ1-5; 9 nucleotides align to TRBD1. From germline, CDR1 is SGHRS and CDR2 YFSETQ. The CDR3 contains 15 residues. After removal of 4 bases from V and 3 bases from J, the junction contained 5 bases not matched to a gene. The CDR3 reads CASSPGQGHNQPQHF. The DNA for the CDR3 is TGCGCCAGCAGCCCGGGACAGGGTCACAATCAGCCCCAGCATTTT.

The chain is built from TRBV20-1 and TRBJ2-7; no clear D. Germline CDR1 and CDR2: DFQATT and SNEGSKA (reference sequence). V was clipped by 3 bases and J by 6 bases, with 9 bases between them. The CDR3 length is 11 residues. The chain's CDR3 is CSASRTPEQYF. CDR3 nucleotide sequence: TGCAGTGCTAGCCGAACACCCGAGCAGTACTTC.

The chain has TRBV2 and TRBJ1-1; D is ambiguous. V was cut by 5 bases and J by 9 bases, with 16 bases left in between. This CDR3 comprises 13 residues. Per germline, CDR1 SNHLY and CDR2 FYNNEI. CDR3: CASSRGYQDKAFF. As DNA, the CDR3 is TGTGCCAGCAGTAGAGGGTATCAGGATAAAGCTTTCTTT. Full variable domain (remainder filled in from reference TRBV2 and TRBJ1-1): EPEVTQTPSHQVTQMGQEVILRCVPISNHLYFYWYRQILGQKVEFLVSFYNNEISEKSEIFDDQFSVERPDGSNFTLKIRSTKLEDSAMYFCASSRGYQDKAFFGQGTRLTVV.

J is TRBJ1-1 and V is TRBV5-1; the match to TRBD1 covers 7 bases. The CDR3 loop spans 15 amino acids. Germline V CDR1 and CDR2: SGHRS, YFSETQ. With V trimmed by 3 bases and J by 5 bases, 10 bases remained unmatched. CDR3 in amino acids: CASSSGQPGGTEAFF. Here the CDR3 DNA reads TGCGCCAGCAGCTCGGGACAGCCGGGAGGGACTGAAGCTTTCTTT.

The genes are TRBV5-1 and TRBJ2-3, with 9 bases fitting TRBD1. This CDR3 contains 15 residues. Germline-derived CDR1 and CDR2 are SGHRS and YFSETQ. Trimming removed 0 bases from V and 6 bases from J; junction bases left unmatched: 5. The CDR3 protein is CASSLAQGASDTQYF. As DNA, the CDR3 is TGCGCCAGCAGCTTGGCACAGGGGGCGTCTGATACGCAGTATTTT.

This chain uses TRBV3-1 (or the pseudogene TRBV3-2) with TRBJ1-2, with a possible D match to TRBD1 (6 bases). Germline V gives CDR1 LGHDT, CDR2 YNNKEL (reference sequence). The V end was cut by 1 base, the J end by 5 bases, with 14 bases between. The CDR3 sequence is 15 residues long. CDR3: CASSQAGHREYGYTF. For the CDR3, the DNA is TGTGCCAGCAGCCAAGCAGGTCACAGGGAGTATGGCTACACCTTC.

This chain joins TRBV7-8 and TRBJ2-3, with 8 bases matching TRBD1. The CDR3 is 14 residues long. The germline V gene encodes CDR1 SGHVS and CDR2 FQNEAQ. The ends lost 3 bases at V and 2 bases at J; junction bases unmatched: 1. The CDR3 spells CASSLGQATDTQYF. CDR3 bases: TGTGCCAGCAGCTTGGGACAGGCCACAGATACGCAGTATTTT.

The V call is TRBV11-2, the J call TRBJ1-6; tentatively, D is TRBD1 (5 bases). The CDR3 consists of 16 residues. CDR1 and CDR2 from the germline V gene are SGHAT and FQNNGV. V was trimmed by 8 bases and J by 10 bases, leaving 24 bases between them. CDR3 protein: CASRGVRGGLGSPLHF. CDR3 nucleotides: TGTGCCAGCCGGGGGGTCCGGGGAGGCCTTGGGTCACCCCTCCACTTT.

The CDR3 DNA is TGCGCCAGCAGCCAAGACGGGCTGGGGGGCAATGAGCAGTTCTTC. This translates into CASSQDGLGGNEQFF. This chain joins TRBV4-3 and TRBJ2-1; weak D call: TRBD2 (6 bases). The CDR3 contains 15 residues. The germline CDR1 and CDR2 sequences are LGHNA and YSLEER. With 0 bases removed from V and 6 bases from J, the gap between germline ends came to 12 bases.

This clone turned up a few times. The chain is built from TRBV19 and TRBJ1-6, with a tentative D call TRBD1 (6 bases). Germline V gives CDR1 LNHDA, CDR2 SQIVND (reference sequence). Trimming cost V 4 bases and J 5 bases, with 15 bases left between them. CDR3 size: 16 residues. CDR3 residues: CASSTTLQGDNSPLHF. The CDR3 region has the DNA TGTGCCAGTAGTACCACCTTACAGGGCGATAATTCACCCCTCCACTTT.

V gene TRBV21-1 combines with J gene TRBJ1-1. TRBV21-1 is a listed pseudogene. The CDR3 is 17 residues long. DNA for the CDR3: TGTGCCAGCAGCAAGGGAGCGAGGGCTGTTGGGTACACTGAAGCTTTCTTT. It codes for CASSKGARAVGYTEAFF.

The rearrangement uses TRBV19 and TRBJ2-7; 8 bases line up with TRBD1. The CDR3 loop spans 16 amino acids. V lost 3 bases, J lost 5 bases, and 12 bases stayed unmatched. Germline CDR1 and CDR2: LNHDA and SQIVND (reference sequence). The CDR3 spells CASSMQGAGGADEQYF. The CDR3 nucleotides read TGTGCCAGTAGTATGCAAGGTGCAGGGGGCGCGGACGAGCAGTACTTC.

CDR3 in DNA: TGTGCCACCAGCAGGGGAGCCGGAATACAAGCTTTCTTT. This encodes CATSRGAGIQAFF. The gene calls are TRBV15 and TRBJ1-1; D remains ambiguous. The CDR3 totals 13 residues. The V gene's germline CDR1 is LNHNV and CDR2 YYDKDF (reference sequence). With 3 bases removed from V and 9 bases from J, the gap between germline ends came to 14 bases.

This chain connects TRBV10-3 to TRBJ2-7, with 7 positions matching TRBD1. In germline, CDR1 is ENHRY, CDR2 SYGVKD. V lost 10 bases to trimming and J lost 2 bases; unmatched junction nucleotides: 11. This CDR3 has 14 amino acids. CDR3 DNA: TGTGCCAGCGCCGGTGGACAGGTCACCTACGAGCAGTACTTC. Its protein is CASAGGQVTYEQYF.

This chain uses TRBV15 with TRBJ2-7, with TRBD2 matching over 7 bases. With V trimmed by 0 bases and J by 1 base, 6 bases remained unmatched. From germline, CDR1 is LNHNV and CDR2 YYDKDF (reference sequence). The CDR3 runs 16 residues. The DNA of the CDR3 is TGTGCCACCAGCAGAGATTCACAGCGGGGATCCTACGAGCAGTACTTC. The encoded protein is CATSRDSQRGSYEQYF.

CDR3 bases: TGTGCCAGCAGTTTGAGCCTCATCGAAGCTTTCTTT. Residues: CASSLSLIEAFF. The chain carries TRBV28 and TRBJ1-1; D is unclear. Germline loops: CDR1 MDHEN, CDR2 SYDVKM. Trimming stripped 3 bases from V and 8 bases from J, with 10 bases between. The CDR3 consists of 12 residues. The full variable domain, completed using reference TRBV28 and TRBJ1-1, is DVKVTQSSRYLVKRTGEKVFLECVQDMDHENMFWYRQDPGLGLRLIYFSYDVKMKEKGDIPEGYSVSREKKERFSLILESASTNQTSMYLCASSLSLIEAFFGQGTRLTVV.

V usage is TRBV5-1 and J usage is TRBJ1-2; D is possibly TRBD1 (6 bases). V was clipped by 4 bases and J by 4 bases, with 17 bases between them. The CDR3 consists of 15 residues. Per germline, CDR1 SGHRS and CDR2 YFSETQ. The CDR3: CASSPRGGPGYGYTF. CDR3 DNA: TGCGCCAGCAGCCCAAGGGGGGGCCCGGGCTATGGCTACACCTTC. The whole variable domain, remainder taken from reference TRBV5-1 and TRBJ1-2, is KAGVTQTPRYLIKTRGQQVTLSCSPISGHRSVSWYQQTPGQGLQFLFEYFSETQRNKGNFPGRFSGRQFSNSRSEMNVSTLELGDSALYLCASSPRGGPGYGYTFGSGTRLTVV.

This clone turned up a few times. V and J are TRBV7-2 and TRBJ1-5, with TRBD1 as a possible D gene (6 bases). Trimming shortened V by 5 bases and J by 4 bases, and 12 bases separated the two germline ends. The CDR3 is made up of 14 amino acids. CDR1 SGHTA and CDR2 FQGNSA come from the germline V gene. The CDR3 sequence is CASSQGWGNQPQHF. Here the CDR3 DNA reads TGTGCCAGCAGCCAGGGGTGGGGGAATCAGCCCCAGCATTTT.

This sequence joins TRBV30 and TRBJ1-1; TRBD1 matches at 7 bases. CDR1 and CDR2 (germline): GTSNPN, SVGIG (reference sequence). The length of the CDR3 is 15 residues. V lost 0 bases to trimming and J lost 1 base; unmatched junction nucleotides: 5. CDR3 region: CAWSVIGTENTEAFF. CDR3 coding DNA: TGTGCCTGGAGTGTAATCGGGACAGAGAACACTGAAGCTTTCTTT.

The J gene is TRBJ1-3, the V gene TRBV3-1 (or the pseudogene TRBV3-2), with 9 bases identical to TRBD1. There are 17 residues in the CDR3. Germline loops: CDR1 LGHDT, CDR2 YNNKEL (reference sequence). V shed 5 bases, J shed 2 bases, and the junction held 10 bases outside the gene matches. For the CDR3, the DNA is TGTGCCAGCAGCGGGACAGGGCGGTCAAGGGCTGGAAACACCATATATTTT. Encoded protein: CASSGTGRSRAGNTIYF.

The chain's CDR3 is CASSTGTGSDTQYF. As DNA, the CDR3 is TGTGCCAGCAGTACAGGGACAGGGTCGGATACGCAGTATTTT. The chain combines TRBV6-5 with TRBJ2-3, with 9 nucleotides matching TRBD1. The germline V gene has CDR1 MNHEY and CDR2 SVGAGI. The CDR3 loop spans 14 amino acids. The junction had 6 bases not matched to a gene; V was cut back by 5 bases and J by 6 bases.

The chain employs TRBV7-3 and TRBJ2-5; 7 nucleotides align to TRBD1. The CDR3 loop spans 15 amino acids. From germline, CDR1 is SGHTA and CDR2 FQGTGA. J was trimmed by 5 bases and V by 5 bases; bases with no gene match: 11. CDR3 sequence reads: CASSPTGMGWETQYF. CDR3 DNA sequence: TGTGCCAGCAGCCCGACAGGGATGGGATGGGAGACCCAGTACTTC. Filled out from reference TRBV7-3 and TRBJ2-5, the complete variable domain reads GAGVSQTPSNKVTEKGKYVELRCDPISGHTALYWYRQSLGQGPEFLIYFQGTGAADDSGLPNDRFFAVRPEGSVSTLKIQRTERGDSAVYLCASSPTGMGWETQYFGPGTRLLVL.